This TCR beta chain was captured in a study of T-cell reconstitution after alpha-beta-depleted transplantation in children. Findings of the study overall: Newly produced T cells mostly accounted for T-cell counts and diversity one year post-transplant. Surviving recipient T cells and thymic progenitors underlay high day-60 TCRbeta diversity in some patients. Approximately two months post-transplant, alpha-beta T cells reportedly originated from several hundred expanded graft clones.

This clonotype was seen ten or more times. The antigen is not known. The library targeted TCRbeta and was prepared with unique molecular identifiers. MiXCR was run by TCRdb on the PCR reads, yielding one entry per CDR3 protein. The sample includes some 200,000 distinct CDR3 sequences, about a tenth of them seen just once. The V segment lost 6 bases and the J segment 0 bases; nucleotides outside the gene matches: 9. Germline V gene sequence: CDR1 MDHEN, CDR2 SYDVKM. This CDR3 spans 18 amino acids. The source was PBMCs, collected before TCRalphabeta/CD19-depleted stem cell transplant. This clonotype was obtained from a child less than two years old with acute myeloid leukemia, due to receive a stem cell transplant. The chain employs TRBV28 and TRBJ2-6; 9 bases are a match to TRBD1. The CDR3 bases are TGTGCCAGCAGCCCACGGGACAGGGCTTCCTCTGGGGCCAACGTCCTGACTTTC. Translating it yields CASSPRDRASSGANVLTF.